This entry describes one T cell receptor beta chain. Its antigen is not identified. The repertoire was sequenced with immunoSEQ multiplex PCR; TCRdb's copy has only in-frame clones and lacks some. The sample consists of over 110,000 clones, 85% to 95% of them appearing once. The sample is drawn from a study of T cell responses to AZD1222 COVID-19 vaccine. Study-wide findings and caveats: Spike-wide vaccine-associated CD4 TCRs dominated at 160-218 and 743-854.

CDR1 and CDR2 from the germline V gene are KGHSH and LQKENI. The length of the CDR3 is 13 residues. V was pared by 4 bases and J by 1 base, with 5 bases between. Both about-4-week and about-12-week second-dose recipients were combined. Sequenced material: peripheral blood, taken 28 days after the second AZD1222 dose. This TCR was sampled from an adult who received the AZD1222 COVID-19 vaccine. This chain connects TRBV18 to TRBJ1-3; D uncertain. The CDR3 sequence: CASSQGSGNTIYF. The CDR3 DNA reads TGTGCCAGCTCACAGGGTTCTGGAAACACCATATATTTT.